This T cell receptor (beta chain) was identified in a study of Graves' ophthalmopathy and Graves' hyperthyroidism. Between the trimmed V and J ends, which lost 3 bases and 1 base, there was a span of 13 bases. Looked up from germline, CDR1 is SGHRS and CDR2 is YFSETQ. This CDR3 has 15 residues. Participants with hyperthyroidism, aged 18 to 65, were newly diagnosed with under 2 months' duration. For repertoire sequencing, the TCR beta CDR3 regions were amplified from RNA transcripts. Investigators did first-round RT-PCR with HTBI primers, then second-round multiplex PCR. Each CDR3 protein gets one entry after TCRdb re-called the multiplex PCR reads with MiXCR. The data contain 900,000 to 1,200,000 distinct CDR3 sequences, about 38% of them singletons. Broader study findings: The model predicted ophthalmopathy progression with roughly 70% sensitivity and around 72% specificity. Most thyroid clonotypes with frequency above 0.001 were detected in blood too. Sensitivity reached 87.88% and specificity about 76% for a 13-signature model separating ophthalmopathy from stable hyperthyroidism.

This clonotype occurred a few times. Its matching antigen is unknown. The origin of this receptor is an adult man with Graves' hyperthyroidism. The chain joins TRBV5-1 to TRBJ2-5, with D perhaps matching TRBD2 (6 bases). Material: peripheral blood or thyroid tissue (not recorded which). The CDR3: CASSSESGSQETQYF. Written as DNA, the CDR3 is TGCGCCAGCAGCTCCGAATCCGGGAGCCAAGAGACCCAGTACTTC.